This TCR beta chain emerged from a study of blood T cell repertoires in COVID-19 (dated by TCRdb to about 2020). With respect to the entire study: The collaborator samples originated in the United States, Italy and Spain and spanned the acute and convalescent phases of COVID-19. A de-identified subject ID, COVID-19 status, age in years and sex were almost always included in the sample metadata. The repertoires were released in a freely available public database meant as a resource for research on the immune response to SARS-CoV-2. The dataset comprised deeply sampled blood TCRbeta repertoires from subjects exposed to, actively infected with, or recovered from COVID-19. HLA class I and class II types, where available, came from metadata supplied by the sample provider rather than from assay-based typing. The material from the prospective study consisted of cDNA or gDNA derived from T cells, B-cell-depleted T cells, or PBMCs. Samples came from the ongoing ImmuneRACE study (first 160 participants) plus 1,254 subjects from 6 global collaborators.

TCRbeta CDR3 regions were amplified from genomic DNA by means of the immunoSEQ Assay, a bias-controlled multiplex PCR. The source study handled its data this way. Nucleated cell counts per sample were estimated from amplification of reference gene primers within the assay. To quantify the absolute abundance of each unique TCRbeta CDR3 rearrangement, sequence reads were collapsed and filtered. For each sample, productive Simpson clonality was calculated as the square root of Simpson's diversity index over productive rearrangements. TCRdb obtained this table from immuneACCESS and retained in-frame rearrangements with V and J assigned. These tables miss some clones; where compared with another copy, unresolved V genes account for less than half of the shortfall, and the remainder is unexplained. Clone size and the V and J calls come from that table; the DNA yielded D and trimming. Within this sample are about 170,000 clones, with 83% of them counted one time only. The ten largest clones add up to roughly 1.9% of the sample.

V loses 10 bases of germline sequence and J loses 9 bases, and the interval between the two ends is 22 bases. The CDR3 covers 15 residues, taking in both the cysteine and the phenylalanine. Kept here is only the CDR3 DNA, which spans 45 bases and is read in frame from base 1. The germline V gene (reference sequence) sets CDR1 to LNHDA and CDR2 to SQIVND. Study-level results and caveats: Clinical and demographic metadata were provided uncurated, with the amount varying by source and participant.

Each collaborating institution followed its own protocols to collect whole blood in K2EDTA tubes. Collaborator samples were shipped for TCRbeta analysis as frozen whole blood, isolated PBMCs, or DNA extracted from either sample type. Remarks on this clone: This receptor's antigen is unknown. One base away there is no much larger clone; base qualities are not given.

The V and J genes are TRBV19 and TRBJ1-6; matching of 5 bases hints at TRBD1 as the D gene. This clonotype was obtained from a woman of 80 years or more with acute or convalescent COVID-19. Sequenced material: peripheral blood. The base sequence is TGTGCCACCTCAAGGGGAATCGGTCTGGGTTCACCCCTCCACTTT. It specifies CATSRGIGLGSPLHF.